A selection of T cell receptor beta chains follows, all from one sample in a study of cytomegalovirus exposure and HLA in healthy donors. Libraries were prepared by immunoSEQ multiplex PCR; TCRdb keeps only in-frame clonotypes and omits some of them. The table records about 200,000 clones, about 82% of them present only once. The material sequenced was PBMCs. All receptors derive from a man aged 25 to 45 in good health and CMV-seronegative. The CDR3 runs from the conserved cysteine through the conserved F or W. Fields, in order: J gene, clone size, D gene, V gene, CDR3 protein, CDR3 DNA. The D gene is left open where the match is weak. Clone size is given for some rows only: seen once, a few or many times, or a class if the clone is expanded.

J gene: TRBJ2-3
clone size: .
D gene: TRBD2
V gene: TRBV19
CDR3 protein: CASSISAGKTDTQYF
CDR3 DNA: TGTGCCAGTAGTATCTCAGCGGGGAAGACAGATACGCAGTATTTT

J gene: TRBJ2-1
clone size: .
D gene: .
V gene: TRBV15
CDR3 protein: CATSSSSWWGHDEQFF
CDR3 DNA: TGTGCCACCAGCAGCTCTAGCTGGTGGGGGCACGATGAGCAGTTCTTC

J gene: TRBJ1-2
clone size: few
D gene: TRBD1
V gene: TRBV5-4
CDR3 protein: CASSRTQGDYGYTF
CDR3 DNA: TGTGCCAGCAGCCGGACACAGGGGGACTATGGCTACACCTTC

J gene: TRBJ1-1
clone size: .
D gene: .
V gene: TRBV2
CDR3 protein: CASSDDGGGVMNTEAFF
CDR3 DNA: TGTGCCAGCAGTGATGATGGGGGGGGAGTCATGAACACTGAAGCTTTCTTT

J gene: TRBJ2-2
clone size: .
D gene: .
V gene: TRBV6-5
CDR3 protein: CASSYFPQNTGELFF
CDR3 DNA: TGTGCCAGCAGTTACTTCCCCCAGAACACCGGGGAGCTGTTTTTT

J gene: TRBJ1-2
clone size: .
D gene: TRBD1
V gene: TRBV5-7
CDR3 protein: CATMGQGVPNYGYTF
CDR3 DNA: TGTGCCACCATGGGACAGGGGGTCCCTAACTATGGCTACACCTTC

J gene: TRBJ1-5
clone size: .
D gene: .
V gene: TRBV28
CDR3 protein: CASSPSGAPRSTQHF
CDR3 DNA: TGTGCCAGCAGTCCCAGTGGGGCCCCACGATCAACCCAGCATTTT

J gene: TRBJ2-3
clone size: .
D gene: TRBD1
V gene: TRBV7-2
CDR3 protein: CASSRTGGPTDTQYF
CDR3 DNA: TGTGCCAGCAGCCGAACAGGGGGACCTACAGATACGCAGTATTTT

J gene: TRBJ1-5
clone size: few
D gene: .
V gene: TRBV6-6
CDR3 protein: CASSLNPYSNQPQHF
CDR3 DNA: TGTGCCAGCAGCCTAAACCCTTATAGCAATCAGCCCCAGCATTTT

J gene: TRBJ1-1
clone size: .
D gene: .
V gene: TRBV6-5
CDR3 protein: CASSYSPGKPEAFF
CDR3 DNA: TGTGCCAGCAGTTACTCCCCAGGGAAGCCTGAAGCTTTCTTT

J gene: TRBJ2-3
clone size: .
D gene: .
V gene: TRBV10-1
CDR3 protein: CASSRDPSDTQYF
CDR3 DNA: TGCGCCAGCAGCCGAGACCCTAGCGATACGCAGTATTTT

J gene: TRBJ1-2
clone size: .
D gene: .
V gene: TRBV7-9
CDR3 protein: CASSLAGRASGYTF
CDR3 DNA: TGTGCCAGCAGCTTGGCGGGGCGGGCCAGTGGCTACACCTTC

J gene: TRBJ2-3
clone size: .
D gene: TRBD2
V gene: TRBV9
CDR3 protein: CASSVGQGRTSGVGDTQYF
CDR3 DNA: TGTGCCAGCAGCGTAGGGCAGGGTCGCACTAGCGGGGTTGGCGATACGCAGTATTTT

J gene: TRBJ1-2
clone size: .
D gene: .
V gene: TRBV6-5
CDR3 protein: CASSYDPRVRGYTF
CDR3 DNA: TGTGCCAGCAGTTACGATCCGAGGGTGCGTGGCTACACCTTC

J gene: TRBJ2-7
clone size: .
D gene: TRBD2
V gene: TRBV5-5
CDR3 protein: CASSHRGEWVQYF
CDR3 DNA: TGTGCCAGCAGCCACCGGGGGGAATGGGTGCAGTACTTC

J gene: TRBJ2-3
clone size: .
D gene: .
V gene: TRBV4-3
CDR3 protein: CASSRLLGDTQYF
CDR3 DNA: TGCGCCAGCAGCCGTCTACTAGGGGATACGCAGTATTTT

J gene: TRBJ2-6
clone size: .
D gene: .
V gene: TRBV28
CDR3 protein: CASSLVAAGASVLTF
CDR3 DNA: TGTGCCAGCAGTTTGGTCGCAGCTGGGGCCAGCGTCCTGACTTTC

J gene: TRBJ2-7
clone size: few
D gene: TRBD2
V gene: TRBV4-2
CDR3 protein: CASSPGLAAYEQYF
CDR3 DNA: TGTGCCAGCAGCCCGGGACTAGCGGCCTACGAGCAGTACTTC

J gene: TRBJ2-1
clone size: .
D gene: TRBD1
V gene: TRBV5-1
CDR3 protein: CASSLWGQGNNEQFF
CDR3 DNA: TGCGCCAGCAGCTTGTGGGGACAGGGGAACAATGAGCAGTTCTTC

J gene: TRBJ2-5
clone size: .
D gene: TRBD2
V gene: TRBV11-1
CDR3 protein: CASSLGRGGGAEETQYF
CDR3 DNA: TGTGCCAGCAGCTTAGGACGCGGCGGGGGGGCCGAAGAGACCCAGTACTTC

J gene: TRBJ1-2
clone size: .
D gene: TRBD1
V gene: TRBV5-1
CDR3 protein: CASSATGGTDYGYTF
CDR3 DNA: TGCGCCAGCAGCGCTACAGGGGGCACCGACTATGGCTACACCTTC

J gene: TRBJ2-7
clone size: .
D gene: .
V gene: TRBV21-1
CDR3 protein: CASNYCAGGGLYEQYF
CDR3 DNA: TGTGCCAGCAACTATTGCGCGGGAGGGGGCTTATACGAGCAGTACTTC

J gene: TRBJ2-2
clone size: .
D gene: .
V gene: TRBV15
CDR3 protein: CATSREGWGAGELFF
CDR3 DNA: TGTGCCACCAGCAGAGAGGGTTGGGGGGCCGGGGAGCTGTTTTTT

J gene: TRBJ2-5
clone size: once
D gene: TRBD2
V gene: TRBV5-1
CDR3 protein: CASSLSGLAGGPQETQYF
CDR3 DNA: TGCGCCAGCAGCTTGTCGGGGCTAGCGGGGGGGCCCCAAGAGACCCAGTACTTC

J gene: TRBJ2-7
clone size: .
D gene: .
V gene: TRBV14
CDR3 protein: CASSRGLDTYEQYF
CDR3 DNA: TGTGCCAGCAGCCGCGGACTTGATACCTACGAGCAGTACTTC

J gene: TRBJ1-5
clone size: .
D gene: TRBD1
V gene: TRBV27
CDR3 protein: CASSTGTANQPQHF
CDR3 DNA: TGTGCCAGCAGTACGGGGACAGCTAATCAGCCCCAGCATTTT

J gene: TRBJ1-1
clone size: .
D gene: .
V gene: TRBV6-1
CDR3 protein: CASQGLVNTEAFF
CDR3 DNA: TGTGCCAGCCAGGGGCTTGTGAACACTGAAGCTTTCTTT

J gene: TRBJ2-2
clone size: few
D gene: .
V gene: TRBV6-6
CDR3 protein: CASSQGNTGELFF
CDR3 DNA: TGTGCCAGCAGTCAGGGGAACACCGGGGAGCTGTTTTTT

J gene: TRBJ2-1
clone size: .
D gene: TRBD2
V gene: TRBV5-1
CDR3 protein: CASSFGTSGGIYNEQFF
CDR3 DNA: TGCGCCAGCAGCTTCGGGACTAGCGGGGGGATCTACAATGAGCAGTTCTTC

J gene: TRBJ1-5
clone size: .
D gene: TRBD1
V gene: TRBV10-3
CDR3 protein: CAIRGGQGENQPQHF
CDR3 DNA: TGTGCCATCAGAGGAGGACAGGGCGAGAATCAGCCCCAGCATTTT

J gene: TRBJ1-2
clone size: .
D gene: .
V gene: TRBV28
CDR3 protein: CASSVGNYGYTF
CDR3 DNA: TGTGCCAGCAGTGTCGGGAACTATGGCTACACCTTC

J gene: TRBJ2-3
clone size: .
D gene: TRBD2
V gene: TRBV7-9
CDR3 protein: CASSLAHAGTTGITDTQYF
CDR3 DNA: TGTGCCAGCAGCTTAGCTCACGCCGGGACTACCGGTATCACAGATACGCAGTATTTT

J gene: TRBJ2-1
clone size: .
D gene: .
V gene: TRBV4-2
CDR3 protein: CASSQDRWIKELGASSYNEQFF
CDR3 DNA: TGTGCCAGCAGCCAAGATAGGTGGATAAAGGAACTAGGAGCTAGCTCCTACAATGAGCAGTTCTTC

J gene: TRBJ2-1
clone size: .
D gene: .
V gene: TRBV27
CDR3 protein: CASSLSPPEFF
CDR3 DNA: TGTGCCAGCAGTTTAAGCCCCCCGGAGTTCTTC

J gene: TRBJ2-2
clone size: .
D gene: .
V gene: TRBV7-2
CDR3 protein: CASSLDSHTGELFF
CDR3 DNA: TGTGCCAGCAGCTTAGACAGTCACACCGGGGAGCTGTTTTTT

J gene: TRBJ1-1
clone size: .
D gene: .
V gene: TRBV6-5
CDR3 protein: CASSRQGTNTEAFF
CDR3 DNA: TGTGCCAGCAGTAGGCAGGGAACGAACACTGAAGCTTTCTTT

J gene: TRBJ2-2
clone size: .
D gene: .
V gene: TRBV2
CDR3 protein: CASSFQGTNGGELFF
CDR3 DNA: TGTGCCAGCAGTTTCCAGGGTACCAACGGAGGGGAGCTGTTTTTT

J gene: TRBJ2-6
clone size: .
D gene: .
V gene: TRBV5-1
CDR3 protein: CASSLGPGTAGASVLTF
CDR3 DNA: TGCGCCAGCAGCCTGGGCCCCGGAACAGCTGGGGCCAGCGTCCTGACTTTC

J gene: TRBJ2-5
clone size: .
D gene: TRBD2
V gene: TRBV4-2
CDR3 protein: CASSQGIAGEETQYF
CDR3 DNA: TGTGCCAGCAGCCAAGGGATAGCGGGGGAAGAGACCCAGTACTTC